These 6 T cell receptor beta chains were sequenced from one sample in a study of blood T cell repertoires in COVID-19 (dated by TCRdb to about 2020). The protocol used for the library was the immunoSEQ multiplex PCR assay. TCRdb re-hosts the immuneACCESS table, in-frame sequences only. Its copies lack some clones; in the studies checked, an unresolved V gene accounts for under half of them, and the cause for the rest is not known. This sample gives 71,000 or so clones in total; just under 85% of them show up just once. The ten largest make up roughly 30% of the sample. Sequenced: peripheral blood. These receptors all come from a man aged 70-80 years with acute or convalescent COVID-19.

The V and J genes are TRBV2 and TRBJ1-2, with D uncertain. The CDR3 length is 18 residues. Germline CDR1 is SNHLY and CDR2 is FYNNEI. V dropped 6 bases and J dropped 8 bases, with 31 bases sitting between them. The CDR3 sequence is CASSEEEEWEGGFGGYTF. The CDR3 region has the DNA TGTGCCAGCAGCGAGGAGGAGGAGTGGGAGGGAGGGTTCGGCGGCTACACCTTC.

The V call is TRBV19, the J call TRBJ1-2; 9 nucleotides agree with TRBD1. CDR3 length: 14 residues. After removal of 9 bases from V and 5 bases from J, the junction contained 10 bases not matched to a gene. Germline CDR1 LNHDA, CDR2 SQIVND (reference sequence). Written as DNA, the CDR3 is TGTGCCAGCTTACCGGGACAGGGAGTTTATGGCTACACCTTC. This translates into CASLPGQGVYGYTF.

This clone was recorded a few times. The V and J genes are TRBV28 and TRBJ1-2; D may be TRBD1 (6 bases). The CDR3 extends over 13 amino acids. V was trimmed by 6 bases and J by 4 bases, leaving 12 bases between them. The V gene's germline CDR1 is MDHEN and CDR2 SYDVKM. The CDR3 region has the DNA TGTGCCAGCAGACAGAGGGGGAGCTATGGCTACACCTTC. It codes for CASRQRGSYGYTF.

The J gene is TRBJ2-2, the V gene TRBV19; 7 bases line up with TRBD2. V lost 8 bases and J lost 4; bases outside the gene matches: 7. Per germline, CDR1 LNHDA and CDR2 SQIVND (reference sequence). This CDR3 is built from 14 residues. CDR3 bases: TGTGCCAGTGTCGGCGGGAGAGTCACCGGGGAGCTGTTTTTT. Translated: CASVGGRVTGELFF.

J is TRBJ1-1 and V is TRBV6-5, with D possibly matching TRBD1 (5 bases). CDR3 length equals 14 residues. V lost 6 bases and J 4 bases, leaving 15 bases between the germline ends. Per the germline V gene, CDR1 is MNHEY and CDR2 is SVGAGI. The CDR3 here is CASSAAGTVTEAFF. CDR3 nucleotide sequence: TGTGCCAGCAGCGCAGCCGGGACTGTCACTGAAGCTTTCTTT.

The J gene is TRBJ1-1, the V gene TRBV5-6, with 7 bases fitting TRBD1. Per the germline V gene, CDR1 is SGHDT and CDR2 is YYEEEE. The CDR3 has 16 residues. With V trimmed by 0 bases and J by 5 bases, 10 bases remained unmatched. The CDR3 DNA is TGTGCCAGCAGCTTGGATAGGGGGCTAAGAGGAACTGAAGCTTTCTTT. It is translated as CASSLDRGLRGTEAFF.